Presented here are 13 T cell receptor beta chains from one specimen sequenced in a study of identical twins. TCRdb re-called the 5' RACE reads with MiXCR, one entry per CDR3 protein. The data contain 300,000 to 350,000 distinct CDR3 sequences, roughly an eighth of them singletons. This sample also appeared in a second study, on yellow fever vaccine responses in identical twins.

The sequencing sample was made of CD8+ T cells sorted from blood. Receptors were obtained from a woman aged 18-30 years in good health.

This chain connects TRBV7-2 to TRBJ1-1, with D maybe TRBD1 (6 bases). The ends were cut back, 4 bases at V and 8 bases at J, with 14 bases in the middle. Germline CDR1 is SGHTA and CDR2 is FQGNSA. The CDR3 spans 13 residues. The CDR3 loop reads CASSSLGGTEAFF. CDR3 in DNA: TGTGCCAGCAGCTCACTGGGGGGCACAGAAGCTTTCTTT.

The rearrangement uses TRBV6-2 or TRBV6-3 and TRBJ2-7; D perhaps matches TRBD1 (5 bases). Germline values: CDR1 MNHEY, CDR2 SVGEGT. The CDR3 loop spans 17 amino acids. V was cut by 2 bases and J by 2 bases, with 19 bases left in between. CDR3 nucleotides: TGTGCCAGCAGTTACAGGGCGACGACAGCAGATACCTACGAGCAGTACTTC. Translated: CASSYRATTADTYEQYF.

There are a few counts of this clonotype. The chain carries TRBV28 and TRBJ2-1; either TRBD1 or TRBD2 may supply D (5 bases each). The CDR3 length is 15 residues. CDR1 is MDHEN and CDR2 is SYDVKM in the germline V gene. V was clipped by 2 bases and J by 3 bases, with 11 bases between them. CDR3 sequence: CASSLNGAYYNEQFF. The DNA of the CDR3 is TGTGCCAGCAGTTTAAACGGGGCCTACTACAATGAGCAGTTCTTC.

The table lists this clonotype with a few counts. The chain employs TRBV11-2 and TRBJ2-1; D perhaps matches TRBD2 (5 bases). Germline values: CDR1 SGHAT, CDR2 FQNNGV. V was shortened by 1 base and J by 0 bases, with 13 bases between the two germline ends. The CDR3 spans 17 residues. CDR3 amino acids: CASSLGVRRSSYNEQFF. Written as DNA, the CDR3 is TGTGCCAGCAGCTTAGGAGTCAGGAGGAGCTCCTACAATGAGCAGTTCTTC.

This rearrangement joins TRBV4-1 to TRBJ1-1, with a tentative D call TRBD1 (6 bases). Deletions cut 0 bases from V and 2 bases from J, with 16 bases between. CDR1 is MGHRA and CDR2 is YSYEKL in the germline V gene. The CDR3 extends over 17 amino acids. CDR3 sequence (DNA): TGCGCCAGCAGCCAAGATGAAGGGGGGACTGGCAACACTGAAGCTTTCTTT. Residues: CASSQDEGGTGNTEAFF.

This chain uses TRBV6-1 with TRBJ1-1, with 8 bases aligning to TRBD1. Germline V lookup: CDR1 MNHNS, CDR2 SASEGT. The CDR3 length is 15 residues. V was clipped by 8 bases and J by 7 bases; unmatched bases: 15. CDR3 residues: CASHSDVGTGDEAFF. The CDR3 DNA follows: TGTGCCAGCCACTCCGACGTGGGGACAGGCGATGAAGCTTTCTTT.

The chain has TRBV27 and TRBJ2-7, with 11 bases identical to TRBD2. V shed 5 bases and J 6 bases; nucleotides not matched to a gene: 3. This CDR3 is built from 13 residues. Germline V gives CDR1 MNHEY, CDR2 SMNVEV (reference sequence). CDR3 amino acids: CASSASGRPEQYF. The CDR3 DNA follows: TGTGCCAGCAGTGCTAGCGGGAGGCCCGAGCAGTACTTC.

V usage is TRBV27 and J usage is TRBJ1-5, with D uncertain. The CDR3 length is 14 residues. Germline-derived CDR1 and CDR2 are MNHEY and SMNVEV (reference sequence). V lost 3 bases to trimming and J lost 4 bases, with 10 bases between them. CDR3: CASSFNMLNQPQHF. The CDR3 nucleotides read TGTGCCAGCAGTTTTAATATGTTAAATCAGCCCCAGCATTTT.

A few counts support this clonotype. The chain combines TRBV7-9 with TRBJ2-7; D is unresolved. V was pared by 4 bases and J by 5 bases, with 21 bases between. The CDR3 is made up of 16 amino acids. Germline V CDR1 and CDR2: SEHNR, FQNEAQ (reference sequence). As DNA, the CDR3 is TGTGCCAGCAGCTCCCTTTCTGGCGGCCTCCTGGACGAGCAGTACTTC. Translating gives CASSSLSGGLLDEQYF.

A few counts support this clonotype. The rearrangement joins TRBV20-1 to TRBJ2-1; D is tentatively TRBD1 or TRBD2 (5 bases each). Germline CDR1 reads DFQATT; CDR2 reads SNEGSKA (reference sequence). Trimming took off 3 bases at V and 6 bases at J, with 12 bases between the two ends. The CDR3 spans 13 residues. The CDR3 is CSARRGPLNEQFF. As DNA, the CDR3 is TGCAGTGCTAGGAGGGGTCCCCTCAATGAGCAGTTCTTC.

This clonotype was recorded many times. Relative to the germline gene, one junction end is altered; a read error may explain this. The chain couples TRBV27 to TRBJ2-4; TRBD1 matches at 7 bases. Germline lookup yields CDR1 MNHEY and CDR2 SMNVEV (reference sequence). CDR3 length equals 16 residues. The CDR3 DNA reads TGTGCCAGCAGTACTAATTCCGGGACAGCCAGAAACATTCAGTACTTC. Protein sequence: CASSTNSGTARNIQYF.

This clonotype was found a few times. V and J are TRBV7-9 and TRBJ2-1; the D gene could be TRBD1 or TRBD2 (5 bases each). The CDR3 loop spans 13 amino acids. V gave up 3 bases and J gave up 15 bases, with 18 bases separating them. CDR1 SEHNR and CDR2 FQNEAQ come from the germline V gene (reference sequence). The CDR3 here is CASSFGGPSRVFF. The CDR3 bases are TGTGCCAGCAGCTTCGGCGGGCCTTCCAGGGTGTTCTTC.

The chain uses TRBV4-2 and TRBJ2-2; D is unresolved. CDR3 length equals 17 residues. Germline CDR1 LGHNA, CDR2 YNFKEQ. V was clipped by 4 bases and J by 3 bases, with 18 bases between them. CDR3 residues: CASSPRQESKDTGELFF. The CDR3 nucleotides are TGTGCCAGCAGCCCCCGGCAGGAGAGTAAAGACACCGGGGAGCTGTTTTTT.